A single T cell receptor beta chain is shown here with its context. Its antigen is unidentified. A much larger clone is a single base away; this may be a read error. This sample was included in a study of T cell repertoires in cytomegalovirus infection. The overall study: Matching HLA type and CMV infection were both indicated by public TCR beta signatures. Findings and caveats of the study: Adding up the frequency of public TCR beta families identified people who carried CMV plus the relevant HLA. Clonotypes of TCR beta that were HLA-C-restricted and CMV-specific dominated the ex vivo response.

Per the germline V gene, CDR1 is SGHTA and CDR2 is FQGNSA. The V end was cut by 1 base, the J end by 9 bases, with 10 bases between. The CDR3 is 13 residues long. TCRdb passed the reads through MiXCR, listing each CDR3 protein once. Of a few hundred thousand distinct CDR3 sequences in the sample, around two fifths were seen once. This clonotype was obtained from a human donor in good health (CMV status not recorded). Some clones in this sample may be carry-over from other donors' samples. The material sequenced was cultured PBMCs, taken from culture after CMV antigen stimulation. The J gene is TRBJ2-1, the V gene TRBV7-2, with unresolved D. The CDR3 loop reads CASSLEGTGEQFF. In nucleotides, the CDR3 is TGTGCCAGCAGCTTAGAGGGAACCGGTGAGCAGTTCTTC. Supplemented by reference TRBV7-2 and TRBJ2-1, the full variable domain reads GAGVSQSPSNKVTEKGKDVELRCDPISGHTALYWYRQSLGQGLEFLIYFQGNSAPDKSGLPSDRFSAERTGGSVSTLTIQRTQQEDSAVYLCASSLEGTGEQFFGPGTRLTVL.